The rows below give T cell receptor beta chains drawn from one sample of a study of untreated major depressive disorder. The assay was immunoSEQ multiplex PCR, and TCRdb's table has in-frame clones only and misses some. In the table there are just over 20,000 clones, around 87% of which are singletons. The sample comprised CD4+ T cells from PBMCs. The receptors were sampled from a woman in her 30s in good health. Each CDR3 is given with its conserved first and last residue. D genes are given only for firm matches. Rows may omit the clone size; those that give it use once, few, many or a size class.

>16|TRBD2|TRBJ2-3|TRBV27|.
TGTGCCAGCAGTTTTAGCGGGGGGACTAGCACAGATACGCAGTATTTT
CASSFSGGTSTDTQYF
>14|.|TRBJ1-5|TRBV6-1|.
TGTGCCAGCAGTGCAGGACAGAGCAATCAGCCCCAGCATTTT
CASSAGQSNQPQHF
>12|.|TRBJ2-5|TRBV29-1|.
TGCAGCGTTGACGAGAACCAAGAGACCCAGTACTTC
CSVDENQETQYF
>13|.|TRBJ1-1|TRBV11-3|.
TGTGCCAGCAGCTCAGGACAGAACACTGAAGCTTTCTTT
CASSSGQNTEAFF
>15|.|TRBJ2-3|TRBV7-2|.
TGTGCCAGCAGCCTACGCACGGGGGGCACAGATACGCAGTATTTT
CASSLRTGGTDTQYF
>16|.|TRBJ2-5|TRBV30|.
TGTGCCTGGAGTGTACTTGGCGGGGGCGCAGGGGAGACCCAGTACTTC
CAWSVLGGGAGETQYF
>14|.|TRBJ1-4|TRBV27|few
TGTGCCAGCAGTTCCGGGACCTTTAAAGAAAAACTGTTTTTT
CASSSGTFKEKLFF
>14|.|TRBJ1-4|TRBV9|.
TGTGCCAGCAGCTGGAGGAGCGGCGATGAAAAACTGTTTTTT
CASSWRSGDEKLFF
>14|.|TRBJ1-6|TRBV5-1|once
TGCGCCAGCAGCTCAGGACAGAATAATTCACCCCTCCACTTT
CASSSGQNNSPLHF
>16|TRBD1|TRBJ1-1|TRBV19|.
TGTGCCAGTAGTAGCGGGACAGGGGGCTGGAACACTGAAGCTTTCTTT
CASSSGTGGWNTEAFF
>14|.|TRBJ1-1|TRBV5-1|.
TGCGCCAGCAGCGCTACGGGACAGAACACTGAAGCTTTCTTT
CASSATGQNTEAFF
>16|.|TRBJ1-3|TRBV15|once
TGTGCCACCAGCAGAGATGGGTTAATCGGGGGAAACACCATATATTTT
CATSRDGLIGGNTIYF
>14|TRBD1|TRBJ1-2|TRBV5-6|few
TGTGCCAGCAGCCGGGACAGGGGAGACTATGGCTACACCTTC
CASSRDRGDYGYTF
>16|TRBD2|TRBJ2-1|TRBV5-1|.
TGCGCCAGCAGCCCGGGACTAGCCCTCTCCTACAATGAGCAGTTCTTC
CASSPGLALSYNEQFF
>16|TRBD1|TRBJ2-1|TRBV5-1|few
TGCGCCAGCAGCTTGGCCGGGGACAGGGGTAGCGATGAGCAGTTCTTC
CASSLAGDRGSDEQFF
>11|.|TRBJ2-4|TRBV9|.
TGTGCCAGCAGCGCGGGGACTGTACAGTACTTC
CASSAGTVQYF
>14|TRBD1|TRBJ2-7|TRBV29-1|.
TGCAGCGTTGAGACTGGACAGGGCGGTTGGGAGCAGTACTTC
CSVETGQGGWEQYF
>14|.|TRBJ1-2|TRBV5-6|.
TGTGCCAGCAGCTGGAGAGCATCTAACTATGGCTACACCTTC
CASSWRASNYGYTF
>14|.|TRBJ2-5|TRBV5-1|.
TGCGCCAGCAGCTATAGTGGGGCCCAAGAGACCCAGTACTTC
CASSYSGAQETQYF
>15|TRBD1|TRBJ1-5|TRBV2|.
TGTGCCAGCAGGGGGACAGGGGATAGCAATCAGCCCCAGCATTTT
CASRGTGDSNQPQHF
>14|.|TRBJ1-1|TRBV6-5|.
TGTGCCAGCTCCCGAAGGGATCCCAACACTGAAGCTTTCTTT
CASSRRDPNTEAFF
>15|.|TRBJ2-1|TRBV5-4|.
TGTGCCAGCAGTCGACAGACAAGCTCCTACAATGAGCAGTTCTTC
CASSRQTSSYNEQFF
>16|TRBD2|TRBJ2-7|TRBV6-6|.
TGTGCCAGCAGTTATTCAGGGTCGGGGGGGGACTACGAGCAGTACTTC
CASSYSGSGGDYEQYF
>19|TRBD2|TRBJ2-7|TRBV7-2|.
TGTGCCAGCAGGCCCCCCTCGGGACTAGCGGGGGCCCAACCCGACGAGCAGTACTTC
CASRPPSGLAGAQPDEQYF
>16|.|TRBJ2-4|TRBV2|.
TGTGCCAGCAGTGAAAAAGGGGTAGAGGGGCAAAACATTCAGTACTTC
CASSEKGVEGQNIQYF
>16|.|TRBJ1-5|TRBV4-2|once
TGTGCCAGCAGCCAAGATTATCGGGGAGGGGGACAGCCCCAGCATTTT
CASSQDYRGGGQPQHF
>15|.|TRBJ2-7|TRBV28|.
TGTGCCAGCAGTCCTCCACAGGGTTCTGCCTACGAGCAGTACTTC
CASSPPQGSAYEQYF
>15|TRBD1|TRBJ1-3|TRBV7-2|.
TGTGCCAGCAGCTCCTACAGGGGGTCTGGAAACACCATATATTTT
CASSSYRGSGNTIYF
>13|.|TRBJ2-7|TRBV6-5|once
TGTGCCAGCAGTTACTCAGAGGGGTACGAGCAGTACTTC
CASSYSEGYEQYF
>13|TRBD1|TRBJ1-1|TRBV29-1|.
TGCAGCGCCGGACAGGGACCGAACACTGAAGCTTTCTTT
CSAGQGPNTEAFF
>13|.|TRBJ2-5|TRBV10-2|once
TGCGCCAGCAGTGATTTACAGCAAGAGACCCAGTACTTC
CASSDLQQETQYF
>13|.|TRBJ2-5|TRBV7-9|.
TGTGCCAGCAGCTTATCCACACAAGAGACCCAGTACTTC
CASSLSTQETQYF
>15|.|TRBJ2-7|TRBV4-2|once
TGTGCCAGCAGCCGAGTAGAAGGGGTGGAAAACGAGCAGTACTTC
CASSRVEGVENEQYF
>14|TRBD1|TRBJ1-2|TRBV2|.
TGTGCCAGCAGTGGGCCGGGACAGGCCTATGGCTACACCTTC
CASSGPGQAYGYTF
>12|.|TRBJ1-2|TRBV19|.
TGTGCCAGTAGTATCGTCGGGGATGGCTACACCTTC
CASSIVGDGYTF
>14|.|TRBJ2-7|TRBV21-1|.
TGTGCCAGCAGCAAATCTACGGGGGACCACGAGCAGTACTTC
CASSKSTGDHEQYF
>14|.|TRBJ1-5|TRBV4-1|.
TGCGCCAGCAGCGCTGGGGATAGCAATCAGCCCCAGCATTTT
CASSAGDSNQPQHF
>14|TRBD2|TRBJ2-7|TRBV5-8|.
TGTGCCAGCAGCTCGACAGGCGGTGCGGGGGGGCAGTACTTC
CASSSTGGAGGQYF
>15|.|TRBJ1-2|TRBV6-1|once
TGTGCCAGCAAAACAGATCTGGACAGCTTCTATGGCTACACCTTC
CASKTDLDSFYGYTF
>12|.|TRBJ1-4|TRBV11-2|.
TGTGCCAGCAGCTATGGCAATGAAAAACTGTTTTTT
CASSYGNEKLFF